This T cell receptor (beta chain) was profiled in a study of graft-versus-host responses after intestinal transplantation. This table comes from immunoSEQ multiplex PCR, and its TCRdb copy is limited to in-frame clones, with some not included. The top ten hold 0.095% to 0.15% of the sample, which has more than 100,000 clones, roughly 91% seen once. This clone was seen just once. What it binds is unknown. Trimming took 4 bases from V and 12 from J, leaving 16 bases between them. Germline V gene data show CDR1 as MGHDK and CDR2 as SYGVNS. The CDR3 contains 13 residues. The TCR originated in a human donor who received an intestinal transplant. Sequenced here: unstimulated CD4+ T cells sorted from spleen or lymph node cells, sampled before intestinal transplant. V gene TRBV25-1 combines with J gene TRBJ2-4; perhaps D is TRBD1 or TRBD2 (5 bases each). CDR3 bases: TGTGCCAGCAGTGTGGGAACGCTAGGGACTCAGTACTTC. It is translated as CASSVGTLGTQYF.